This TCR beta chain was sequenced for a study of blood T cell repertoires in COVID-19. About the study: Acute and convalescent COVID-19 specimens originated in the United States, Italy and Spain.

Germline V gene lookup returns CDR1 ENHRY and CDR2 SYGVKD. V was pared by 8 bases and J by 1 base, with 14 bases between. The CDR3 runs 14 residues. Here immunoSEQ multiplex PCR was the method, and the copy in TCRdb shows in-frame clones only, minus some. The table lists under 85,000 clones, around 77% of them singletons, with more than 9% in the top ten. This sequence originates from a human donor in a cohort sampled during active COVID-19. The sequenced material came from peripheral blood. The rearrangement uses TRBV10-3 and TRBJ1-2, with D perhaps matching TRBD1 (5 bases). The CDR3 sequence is CAISDLTVNYGYTF. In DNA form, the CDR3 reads TGTGCCATCTCTGACTTGACAGTTAACTATGGCTACACCTTC.